Reported below is one T cell receptor (beta chain). The sample comes from a study of identical twins. V lost 6 bases and J lost 6; bases outside the gene matches: 8. The CDR3 covers 13 residues. A universal primer site came from template switching; cDNA carried unique molecular identifiers. MiXCR, applied by TCRdb to the 5' RACE reads, yields one record per CDR3 protein. The sample yields about 690,000 distinct CDR3 sequences, around 6.1% seen once. The V call is TRBV12-3 or TRBV12-4, the J call TRBJ2-7; TRBD2 matches 7 bases. The sequencing input was naive T cells sorted from blood. This clonotype originated in a man younger than 35 in good health. In nucleotides, the CDR3 is TGTGCCAGCAGCTCCCACGGGGGGATCGAGCAGTACTTC. Translated, it gives CASSSHGGIEQYF.